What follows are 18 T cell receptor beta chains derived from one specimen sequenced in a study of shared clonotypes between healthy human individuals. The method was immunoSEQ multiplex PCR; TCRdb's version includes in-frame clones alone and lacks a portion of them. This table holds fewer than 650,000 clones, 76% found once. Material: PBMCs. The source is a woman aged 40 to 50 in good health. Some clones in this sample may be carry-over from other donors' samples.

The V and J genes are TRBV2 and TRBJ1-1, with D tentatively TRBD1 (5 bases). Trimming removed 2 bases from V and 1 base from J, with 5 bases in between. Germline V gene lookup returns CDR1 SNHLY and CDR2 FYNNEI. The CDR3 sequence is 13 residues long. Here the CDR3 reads CASSEQGNTEAFF. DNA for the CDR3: TGTGCCAGCAGTGAACAGGGGAACACTGAAGCTTTCTTT.

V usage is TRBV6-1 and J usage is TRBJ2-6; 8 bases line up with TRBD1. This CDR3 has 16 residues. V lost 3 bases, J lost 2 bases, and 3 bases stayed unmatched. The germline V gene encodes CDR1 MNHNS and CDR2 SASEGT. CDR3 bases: TGTGCCAGCAGTGAGGGCAGGGGGCCTGGGGCCAACGTCCTGACTTTC. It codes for CASSEGRGPGANVLTF.

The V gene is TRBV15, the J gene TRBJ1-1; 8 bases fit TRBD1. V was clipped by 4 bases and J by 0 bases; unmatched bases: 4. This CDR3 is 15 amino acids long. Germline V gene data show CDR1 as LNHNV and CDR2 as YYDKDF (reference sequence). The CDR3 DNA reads TGTGCCACCAGCAAATGGACAGGGCTGAACACTGAAGCTTTCTTT. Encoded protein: CATSKWTGLNTEAFF.

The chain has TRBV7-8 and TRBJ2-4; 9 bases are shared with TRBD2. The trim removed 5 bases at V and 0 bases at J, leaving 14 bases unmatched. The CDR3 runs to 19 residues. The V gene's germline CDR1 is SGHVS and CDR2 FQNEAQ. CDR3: CASSPGPSGTKLAKNIQYF. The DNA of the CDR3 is TGTGCCAGCAGCCCCGGGCCTAGCGGGACCAAACTAGCCAAAAACATTCAGTACTTC.

For the CDR3, the DNA is TGTGCCATCAGTGACGGCAGGGGCTACAATGAGCAGTTCTTC. Amino acids: CAISDGRGYNEQFF. The J gene is TRBJ2-1, the V gene TRBV10-3; D is possibly TRBD1 (6 bases). From germline, CDR1 is ENHRY and CDR2 SYGVKD. The CDR3 is 14 amino acids. V lost 3 bases and J 3 bases, leaving 9 bases between the germline ends.

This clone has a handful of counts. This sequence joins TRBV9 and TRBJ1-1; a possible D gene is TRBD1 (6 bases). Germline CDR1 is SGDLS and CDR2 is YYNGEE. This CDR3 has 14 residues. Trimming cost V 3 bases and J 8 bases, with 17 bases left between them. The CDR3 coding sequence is TGTGCCAGCAGCGGCGGTGTGACAGGTGGGGAAGCTTTCTTT. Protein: CASSGGVTGGEAFF.

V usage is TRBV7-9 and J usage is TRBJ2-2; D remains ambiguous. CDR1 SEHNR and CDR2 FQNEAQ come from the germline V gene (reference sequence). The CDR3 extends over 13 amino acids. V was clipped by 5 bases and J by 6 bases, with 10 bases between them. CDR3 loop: CASSPSGPGELFF. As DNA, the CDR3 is TGTGCCAGCAGCCCATCAGGACCCGGGGAGCTGTTTTTT.

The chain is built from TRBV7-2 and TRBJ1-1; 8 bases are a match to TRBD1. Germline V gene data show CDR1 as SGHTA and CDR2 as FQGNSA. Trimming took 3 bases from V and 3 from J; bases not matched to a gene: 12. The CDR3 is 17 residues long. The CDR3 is CASSFAGQGAGYTEAFF. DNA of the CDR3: TGTGCCAGCAGCTTTGCTGGTCAGGGGGCCGGGTACACTGAAGCTTTCTTT.

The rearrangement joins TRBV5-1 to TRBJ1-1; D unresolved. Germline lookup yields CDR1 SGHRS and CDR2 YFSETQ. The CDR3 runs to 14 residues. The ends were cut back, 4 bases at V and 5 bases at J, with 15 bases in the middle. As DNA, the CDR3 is TGCGCCAGCAGCGCCGGGCCCAGCTCTACTGAAGCTTTCTTT. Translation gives CASSAGPSSTEAFF.

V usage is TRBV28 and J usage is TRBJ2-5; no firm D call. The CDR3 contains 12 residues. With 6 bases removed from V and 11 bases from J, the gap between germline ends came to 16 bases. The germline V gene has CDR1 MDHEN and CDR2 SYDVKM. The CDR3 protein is CASSPTVYMQYF. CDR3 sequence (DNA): TGTGCCAGCAGCCCTACAGTGTACATGCAGTACTTC.

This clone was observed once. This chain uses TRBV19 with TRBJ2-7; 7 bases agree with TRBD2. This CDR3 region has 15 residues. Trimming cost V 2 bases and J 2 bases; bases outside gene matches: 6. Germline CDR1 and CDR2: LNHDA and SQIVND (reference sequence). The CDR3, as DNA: TGTGCCAGTAGTATAAGCGGGATGAGCGCCTACGAGCAGTACTTC. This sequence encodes CASSISGMSAYEQYF.

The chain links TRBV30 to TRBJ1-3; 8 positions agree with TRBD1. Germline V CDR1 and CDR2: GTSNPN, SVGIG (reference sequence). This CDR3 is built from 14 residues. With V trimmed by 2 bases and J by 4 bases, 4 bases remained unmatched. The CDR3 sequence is CAWSQGAEGNTIYF. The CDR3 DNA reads TGTGCCTGGAGTCAGGGGGCGGAAGGAAACACCATATATTTT. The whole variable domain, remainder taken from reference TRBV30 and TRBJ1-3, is SQTIHQWPATLVQPVGSPLSLECTVEGTSNPNLYWYRQAAGRGLQLLFYSVGIGQISSEVPQNLSASRPQDRQFILSSKKLLLSDSGFYLCAWSQGAEGNTIYFGEGSWLTVV.

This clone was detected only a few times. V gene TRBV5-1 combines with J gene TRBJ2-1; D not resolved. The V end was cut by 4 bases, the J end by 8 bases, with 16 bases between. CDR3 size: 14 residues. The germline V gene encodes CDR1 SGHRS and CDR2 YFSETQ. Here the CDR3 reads CASSPRSSDDEQFF. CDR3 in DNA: TGCGCCAGCAGCCCCCGGAGTTCGGACGATGAGCAGTTCTTC.

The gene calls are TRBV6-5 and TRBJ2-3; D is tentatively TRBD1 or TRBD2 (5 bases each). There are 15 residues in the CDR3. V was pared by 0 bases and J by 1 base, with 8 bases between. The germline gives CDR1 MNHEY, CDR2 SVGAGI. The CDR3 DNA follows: TGTGCCAGCAGTTACTCGAGGGGAGGCACAGATACGCAGTATTTT. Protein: CASSYSRGGTDTQYF.

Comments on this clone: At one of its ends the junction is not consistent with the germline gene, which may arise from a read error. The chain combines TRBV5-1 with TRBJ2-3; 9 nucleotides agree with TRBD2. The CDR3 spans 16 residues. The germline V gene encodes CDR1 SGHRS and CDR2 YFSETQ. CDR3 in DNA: TGCGCCAGCAGTTTGGCTAGCGGGATGAACACAGATACGCAGTATTTT. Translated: CASSLASGMNTDTQYF.

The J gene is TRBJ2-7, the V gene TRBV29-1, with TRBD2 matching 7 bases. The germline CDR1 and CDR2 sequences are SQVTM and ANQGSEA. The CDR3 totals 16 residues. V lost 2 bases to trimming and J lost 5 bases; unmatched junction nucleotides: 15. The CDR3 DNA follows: TGCAGCGTTGAAAGAAGGGATGGCGGGAGATTCAACGAGCAGTACTTC. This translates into CSVERRDGGRFNEQYF.

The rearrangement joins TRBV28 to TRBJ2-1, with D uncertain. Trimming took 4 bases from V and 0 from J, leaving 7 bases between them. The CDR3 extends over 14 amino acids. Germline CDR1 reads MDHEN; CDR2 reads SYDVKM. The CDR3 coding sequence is TGTGCCAGCAGTTCCCAGAGCTCCTACAATGAGCAGTTCTTC. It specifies CASSSQSSYNEQFF.

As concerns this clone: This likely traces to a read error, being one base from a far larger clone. CDR3 in DNA: TGTGCCAGCAGCGCTTCTAAAAACTATGGCTGCACCTTC. Translation: CASSASKNYGCTF. The chain is built from TRBV9 and TRBJ1-2; no reliable D call. Germline CDR1 SGDLS, CDR2 YYNGEE. The CDR3 runs 13 residues.